A single sample is the source of the 30 T cell receptor beta chains below, sequenced in a study of T-cell memory formation after mild COVID-19. In TCRdb, the 5' RACE reads were re-called with MiXCR into one record per CDR3 protein. The sample records 450,000 or so distinct CDR3 sequences, over 15% being singletons. Input material: PBMCs or a T cell subset sorted from them (not recorded which). The receptor set was obtained from an adult woman who had mild COVID-19 (a few samples of this study predate the infection). Cell type and time point are not known.

A few counts support this clonotype. The rearrangement links TRBV7-2 to TRBJ2-3, with TRBD2 matching over 8 bases. Germline trimming cut 6 bases from V and 1 base from J; bases unmatched to any gene: 6. There are 15 residues in the CDR3. The V gene's germline CDR1 is SGHTA and CDR2 FQGNSA. The CDR3 is CASRLSGGRTDTQYF. The CDR3 DNA is TGTGCCAGCAGGCTCAGCGGGGGCCGCACAGATACGCAGTATTTT.

The CDR3 DNA sequence: TGCGCCAGCAGCTTAACAGGGGTAGATACGCAGTATTTT. It encodes CASSLTGVDTQYF. This sequence joins TRBV5-1 and TRBJ2-3; TRBD1 agrees at 7 bases. Germline trimming cut 2 bases from V and 5 bases from J; bases unmatched to any gene: 2. Germline V gene sequence: CDR1 SGHRS, CDR2 YFSETQ. There are 13 residues in the CDR3.

This clonotype was counted between two and nine times. V gene TRBV5-6 combines with J gene TRBJ2-1; D might be TRBD1 or TRBD2, each matching 5 bases. The V end lost 4 bases, the J end lost 8 bases, and 16 bases lay between the germline ends. The CDR3 extends over 14 amino acids. CDR1 and CDR2 from the germline V gene are SGHDT and YYEEEE. The CDR3 sequence: CASSPTLQGHEQFF. In nucleotides, the CDR3 is TGTGCCAGCAGCCCCACTTTGCAGGGACATGAGCAGTTCTTC.

This chain links TRBV12-3 or TRBV12-4 with TRBJ2-5; TRBD1 agrees at 10 bases. Trimming cost V 6 bases and J 7 bases; bases outside gene matches: 5. The CDR3 runs 13 residues. CDR3 loop: CASSRQGARTQYF. In DNA, the CDR3 is TGTGCCAGCAGCCGACAGGGGGCGAGGACCCAGTACTTC.

This clonotype was counted between two and nine times. The chain uses TRBV6-6 and TRBJ2-7; a possible D gene is TRBD2 (6 bases). The CDR3 is made up of 14 amino acids. V lost 8 bases and J 0 bases, leaving 14 bases between the germline ends. From germline, CDR1 is MNHNY and CDR2 SVGAGI (reference sequence). Here the CDR3 reads CASEGGTSSYEQYF. CDR3 DNA: TGTGCCAGCGAAGGCGGGACTTCCTCCTACGAGCAGTACTTC.

The chain recombines TRBV5-1 with TRBJ2-3; D gene ambiguous. In germline, CDR1 is SGHRS, CDR2 YFSETQ. Deletions cut 0 bases from V and 7 bases from J, with 3 bases between. This CDR3 comprises 11 residues. CDR3 coding DNA: TGCGCCAGCAGCTTGGCATATACGCAGTATTTT. It translates to CASSLAYTQYF.

CDR3 amino acids: CASSVEGDTKNIQYF. The CDR3 coding sequence is TGTGCCAGCAGCGTAGAGGGGGACACCAAAAACATTCAGTACTTC. This sequence joins TRBV9 and TRBJ2-4, with D possibly TRBD1 on 6 matching bases. The CDR3 loop spans 15 amino acids. CDR1 and CDR2 (germline): SGDLS, YYNGEE. The V and J ends lost 0 bases and 2 bases respectively, with 9 bases between them. The whole variable domain, remainder taken from reference TRBV9 and TRBJ2-4, is DSGVTQTPKHLITATGQRVTLRCSPRSGDLSVYWYQQSLDQGLQFLIQYYNGEERAKGNILERFSAQQFPDLHSELNLSSLELGDSALYFCASSVEGDTKNIQYFGAGTRLSVL.

The chain joins TRBV24-1 to TRBJ2-3; 14 nucleotides line up with TRBD2. This CDR3 contains 19 residues. The V segment lost 4 bases and the J segment 2 bases; nucleotides outside the gene matches: 10. CDR1 and CDR2 from the germline V gene are KGHDR and SFDVKD. The CDR3 DNA is TGTGCCACCAGTGACGCCGGGACTAGCGGGGGCCACTACACAGATACGCAGTATTTT. Protein product: CATSDAGTSGGHYTDTQYF.

This clonotype was observed many times. This rearrangement joins TRBV30 to TRBJ1-1; possible D gene TRBD1, 5 bases. The CDR3 sequence is 12 residues long. The V gene lost 3 bases and the J gene lost 9 bases, with 14 bases spanning the gap. Germline lookup yields CDR1 GTSNPN and CDR2 SVGIG (reference sequence). CDR3 bases: TGTGCCTGGAGCAAAAGGACACTTCAAGCTTTCTTT. The encoded protein is CAWSKRTLQAFF.

This clonotype came up many times. V is TRBV4-1 and J is TRBJ1-2; TRBD1 matches 12 bases. The CDR3 contains 17 residues. Germline CDR1 MGHRA, CDR2 YSYEKL. V lost 4 bases and J lost 5; bases outside the gene matches: 11. The CDR3 nucleotides are TGCGCCAGCAGCCCGGGGACAGGGGGCATCCAACAGTATGGCTACACCTTC. It yields the protein CASSPGTGGIQQYGYTF.

This clonotype showed up just a few times. This rearrangement joins TRBV29-1 to TRBJ2-7, with 11 bases aligning to TRBD1. This CDR3 spans 15 amino acids. The germline gives CDR1 SQVTM, CDR2 ANQGSEA. The V segment lost 6 bases and the J segment 4 bases; nucleotides outside the gene matches: 11. CDR3 in DNA: TGCAGCGTAGATCGGACAGGGGGCTATGGATACGAGCAGTACTTC. This sequence encodes CSVDRTGGYGYEQYF.

V and J are TRBV12-3 or TRBV12-4 and TRBJ2-7; 8 bases match TRBD2. V dropped 7 bases and J dropped 2; count of bases not matched to a gene: 7. This CDR3 contains 14 residues. CDR3 coding DNA: TGTGCCAGCACCCAGGGACTAGACGCCTACGAGCAGTACTTC. It specifies CASTQGLDAYEQYF.

The V gene is TRBV7-2, the J gene TRBJ2-3; 14 bases line up with TRBD2. V shed 1 base and J 3 bases; nucleotides not matched to a gene: 3. The CDR3 totals 17 residues. CDR1 is SGHTA and CDR2 is FQGNSA in the germline V gene. CDR3 residues: CASSLGLAGGPTDTQYF. The CDR3 DNA follows: TGTGCCAGCAGCTTAGGACTAGCGGGAGGGCCGACAGATACGCAGTATTTT.

The chain has TRBV5-1 and TRBJ2-1, with 9 bases matching TRBD2. Per germline, CDR1 SGHRS and CDR2 YFSETQ. After removal of 2 bases from V and 4 bases from J, the junction contained 4 bases not matched to a gene. This CDR3 spans 15 amino acids. CDR3 loop: CASSFSGGEYNEQFF. The CDR3 DNA reads as TGCGCCAGCAGCTTTAGCGGGGGCGAGTACAATGAGCAGTTCTTC.

The chain is built from TRBV5-1 and TRBJ2-1; D is tentatively TRBD1 or TRBD2 (6 bases each). The V gene lost 0 bases and the J gene lost 3 bases, with 13 bases spanning the gap. CDR1 is SGHRS and CDR2 is YFSETQ in the germline V gene. The CDR3 has 16 amino acids. The CDR3 loop reads CASSLAGATVYNEQFF. In DNA, the CDR3 is TGCGCCAGCAGCTTGGCGGGGGCGACCGTCTACAATGAGCAGTTCTTC.

This clonotype came up a few times. The chain has TRBV7-9 and TRBJ1-1, with D tentatively TRBD1 (6 bases). CDR3 size: 15 residues. The germline V and J ends were trimmed by 5 bases and 5 bases, with 18 bases remaining between them. Germline V gene data show CDR1 as SEHNR and CDR2 as FQNEAQ (reference sequence). The CDR3: CASSPGDRGVTEAFF. In nucleotides, the CDR3 is TGTGCCAGCAGCCCAGGGGACCGCGGGGTGACTGAAGCTTTCTTT.

A few counts support this clonotype. The chain couples TRBV20-1 to TRBJ2-5; 8 positions agree with TRBD2. CDR3 length: 13 residues. CDR1 and CDR2 (germline): DFQATT, SNEGSKA (reference sequence). With V trimmed by 6 bases and J by 6 bases, 9 bases remained unmatched. The DNA of the CDR3 is TGCAGTGCCACTACGGGACTAGAGCAGACCCAGTACTTC. It yields the protein CSATTGLEQTQYF.

A few counts support this clonotype. The chain combines TRBV13 with TRBJ2-1, with D possibly TRBD2 on 6 matching bases. Per the germline V gene, CDR1 is PRHDT and CDR2 is FYEKMQ (reference sequence). Trimming cost V 7 bases and J 3 bases, with 16 bases left between them. The CDR3 is 15 amino acids. The CDR3 sequence is CASTEAEGRYNEQFF. In nucleotides, the CDR3 is TGTGCCAGCACCGAAGCGGAGGGACGCTACAATGAGCAGTTCTTC.

The V and J genes are TRBV6-1 and TRBJ1-6; perhaps TRBD1 as D (5 bases). Germline V lookup: CDR1 MNHNS, CDR2 SASEGT. The CDR3 loop spans 13 amino acids. Trimming removed 7 bases at V and 7 bases at J, with 11 bases between. In DNA, the CDR3 is TGTGCCAGCAAGGAGACAGAGAATTCACCCCTCCACTTT. Its translation is CASKETENSPLHF.

There are many counts of this clonotype. The chain couples TRBV2 to TRBJ2-7, with 10 bases aligning to TRBD2. Germline V gene lookup returns CDR1 SNHLY and CDR2 FYNNEI. The CDR3 spans 13 residues. The CDR3 region is CASTSGVSYEQYF. The CDR3 DNA is TGTGCATCTACTAGCGGGGTGTCCTACGAGCAGTACTTC.

This clonotype was seen more than once but under ten times. The V gene is TRBV12-3 or TRBV12-4, the J gene TRBJ1-5; 7 bases are a match to TRBD1. After removal of 7 bases from V and 1 base from J, the junction contained 7 bases not matched to a gene. This CDR3 has 15 amino acids. The CDR3, as DNA: TGTGCCAGCACTCAGGACAGGTTCAGCAATCAGCCCCAGCATTTT. The encoded protein is CASTQDRFSNQPQHF.

The V call is TRBV6-4, the J call TRBJ2-1; TRBD2 matches at 9 bases. This CDR3 contains 15 residues. The germline V gene encodes CDR1 MRHNA and CDR2 SNTAGT. V gave up 0 bases and J gave up 8 bases; unmatched junction bases: 5. CDR3 coding DNA: TGTGCCAGCAGTGACTCCGCGGGGGGGCGGGATGAGCAGTTCTTC. Its translation: CASSDSAGGRDEQFF.

This chain connects TRBV12-3 or TRBV12-4 to TRBJ1-5, with TRBD1 as a possible D gene (5 bases). With 4 bases removed from V and 9 bases from J, the gap between germline ends came to 13 bases. This CDR3 spans 13 amino acids. DNA of the CDR3: TGTGCCAGCAGTTGGGACCGCCTAGGGCCCCAGCATTTT. This codes for CASSWDRLGPQHF.

The rearrangement links TRBV7-8 to TRBJ1-1, with D unclear. V was pared by 5 bases and J by 3 bases, with 13 bases between. Germline CDR1 is SGHVS and CDR2 is FQNEAQ. The CDR3 is 14 residues long. In DNA form, the CDR3 reads TGTGCCAGCAGCCAGCTGACAAGTCACACTGAAGCTTTCTTT. This codes for CASSQLTSHTEAFF.

This clonotype has a handful of counts. The chain employs TRBV12-3 or TRBV12-4 and TRBJ1-2; no clear D. This CDR3 comprises 15 residues. Between the trimmed V and J ends, which lost 6 bases and 0 bases, there was a span of 14 bases. The CDR3 nucleotides are TGTGCCAGCAGCCAACTCGTACAGACTAACTATGGCTACACCTTC. Amino acid sequence: CASSQLVQTNYGYTF.

The V call is TRBV18, the J call TRBJ2-7; D ambiguous. The V gene's germline CDR1 is KGHSH and CDR2 LQKENI. The CDR3 extends over 14 amino acids. The ends were cut back, 0 bases at V and 2 bases at J, with 8 bases in the middle. CDR3 DNA sequence: TGTGCCAGCTCACCACCAACGGTCCCCTACGAGCAGTACTTC. Amino acid sequence: CASSPPTVPYEQYF. Variable domain in full (rest from reference TRBV18 and TRBJ2-7): NAGVMQNPRHLVRRRGQEARLRCSPMKGHSHVYWYRQLPEEGLKFMVYLQKENIIDESGMPKERFSAEFPKEGPSILRIQQVVRGDSAAYFCASSPPTVPYEQYFGPGTRLTVT.

The chain has TRBV28 and TRBJ2-5, with D tentatively TRBD2 (5 bases). V was shortened by 3 bases and J by 0 bases, with 11 bases between the two germline ends. The CDR3 runs to 15 residues. Germline lookup yields CDR1 MDHEN and CDR2 SYDVKM. In DNA form, the CDR3 reads TGTGCCAGCAGTTTTGAGAGGGAAGACCAAGAGACCCAGTACTTC. This gives the protein CASSFEREDQETQYF. Full variable domain (outside the CDR3, taken from reference TRBV28 and TRBJ2-5): DVKVTQSSRYLVKRTGEKVFLECVQDMDHENMFWYRQDPGLGLRLIYFSYDVKMKEKGDIPEGYSVSREKKERFSLILESASTNQTSMYLCASSFEREDQETQYFGPGTRLLVL.

The chain couples TRBV5-6 to TRBJ2-3, with 9 bases aligning to TRBD2. CDR3 length: 18 amino acids. With V trimmed by 0 bases and J by 2 bases, 10 bases remained unmatched. Per the germline V gene, CDR1 is SGHDT and CDR2 is YYEEEE. The CDR3 sequence: CASSLVRAGGLNTDTQYF. CDR3 coding DNA: TGTGCCAGCAGCTTGGTTAGAGCGGGGGGCCTGAACACAGATACGCAGTATTTT.

This clonotype appeared a few times. V is TRBV7-2 and J is TRBJ2-1; the match to TRBD1 covers 7 bases. V shed 3 bases, J shed 5 bases, and the junction held 7 bases outside the gene matches. Per germline, CDR1 SGHTA and CDR2 FQGNSA. The CDR3 is 15 residues long. CDR3 in DNA: TGTGCCAGCAGCTTCCGGGACAGACTGGACAATGAGCAGTTCTTC. Its protein is CASSFRDRLDNEQFF.

This clonotype was observed many times. The chain has TRBV5-1 and TRBJ1-1; D remains unclear. This CDR3 is 14 amino acids long. Germline CDR1 SGHRS, CDR2 YFSETQ. Trimming left V 2 bases short and J 1 base short, with 9 bases between. Here the CDR3 DNA reads TGCGCCAGCAGCTTATGGGTCCAGAACACTGAAGCTTTCTTT. It translates to CASSLWVQNTEAFF.